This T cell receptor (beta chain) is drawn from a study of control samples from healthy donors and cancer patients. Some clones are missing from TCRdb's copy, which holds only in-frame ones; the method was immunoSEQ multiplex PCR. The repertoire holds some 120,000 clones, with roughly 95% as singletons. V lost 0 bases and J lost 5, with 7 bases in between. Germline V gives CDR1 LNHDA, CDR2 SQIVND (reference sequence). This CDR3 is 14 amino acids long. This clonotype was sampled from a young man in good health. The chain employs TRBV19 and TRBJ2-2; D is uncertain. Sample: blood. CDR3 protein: CASSIDIRTGELFF. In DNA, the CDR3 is TGTGCCAGTAGTATAGATATACGGACCGGGGAGCTGTTTTTT.